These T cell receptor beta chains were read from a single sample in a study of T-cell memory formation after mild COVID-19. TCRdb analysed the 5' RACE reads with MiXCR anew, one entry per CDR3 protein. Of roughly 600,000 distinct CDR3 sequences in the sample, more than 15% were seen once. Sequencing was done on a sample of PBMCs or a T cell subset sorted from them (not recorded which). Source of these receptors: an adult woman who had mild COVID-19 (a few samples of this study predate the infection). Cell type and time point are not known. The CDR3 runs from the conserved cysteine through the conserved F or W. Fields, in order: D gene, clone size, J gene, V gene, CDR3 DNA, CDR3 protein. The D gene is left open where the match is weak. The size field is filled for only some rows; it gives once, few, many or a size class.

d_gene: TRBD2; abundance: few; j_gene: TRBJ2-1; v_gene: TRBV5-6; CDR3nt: TGTGCCAGCAGTTTACTGACTAGCGGGATCGGGAATGAGCAGTTCTTC; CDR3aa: CASSLLTSGIGNEQFF
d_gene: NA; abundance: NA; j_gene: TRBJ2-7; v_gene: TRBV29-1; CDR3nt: TGCAGCGCCAGGGACGGCTACTCCTACGAGCAGTACTTC; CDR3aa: CSARDGYSYEQYF
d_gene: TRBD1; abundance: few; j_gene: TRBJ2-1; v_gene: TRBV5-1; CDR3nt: TGCGCCAGCAGCACGAAGACAGGGAACAATGAGCAGTTCTTC; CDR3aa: CASSTKTGNNEQFF
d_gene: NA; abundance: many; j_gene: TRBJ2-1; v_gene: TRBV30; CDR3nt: TGTGCCTGGAGAGCCGCGGGCGATGAGCAGTTCTTC; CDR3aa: CAWRAAGDEQFF
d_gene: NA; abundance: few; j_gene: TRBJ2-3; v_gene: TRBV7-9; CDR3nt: TGTGCCAGCAGCTTAGGCGGGGCCCCAGATACGCAGTATTTT; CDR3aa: CASSLGGAPDTQYF
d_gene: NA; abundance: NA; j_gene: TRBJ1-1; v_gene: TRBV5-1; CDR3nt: TGCGCCAGCAGCTTGCTTCTCAGCCGGTCAGGAATGAACACTGAAGCTTTCTTT; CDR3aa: CASSLLLSRSGMNTEAFF
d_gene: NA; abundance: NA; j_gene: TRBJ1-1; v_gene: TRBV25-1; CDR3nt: TGTGCCAGCAGTGAAGTTACTCGTTCTTGGGAGACTGAAGCTTTCTTT; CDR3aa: CASSEVTRSWETEAFF
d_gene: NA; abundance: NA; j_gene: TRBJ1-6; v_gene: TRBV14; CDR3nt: TGTGCCAGCAGCTCGACGACGGTGTATAATTCACCCCTCCACTTT; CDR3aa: CASSSTTVYNSPLHF
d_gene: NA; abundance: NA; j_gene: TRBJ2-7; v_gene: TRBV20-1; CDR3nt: TGCAGTGCCCAGGTCGGAGTCTACGAGCAGTACTTC; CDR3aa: CSAQVGVYEQYF
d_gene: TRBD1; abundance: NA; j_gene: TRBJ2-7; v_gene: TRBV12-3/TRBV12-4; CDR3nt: TGTGCCAGCAGTAGGACAGGGGGCGCGGACGAGCAGTACTTC; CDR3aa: CASSRTGGADEQYF
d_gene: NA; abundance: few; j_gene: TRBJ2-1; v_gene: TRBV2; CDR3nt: TGTGCCAGCAGGGGGAAACAGGTTTCGGAGCAGTTCTTC; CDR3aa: CASRGKQVSEQFF
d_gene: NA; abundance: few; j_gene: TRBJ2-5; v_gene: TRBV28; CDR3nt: TGTGCCAGCAGTCGACTCCGAGGGGGGAGAGAGACCCAGTACTTC; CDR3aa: CASSRLRGGRETQYF
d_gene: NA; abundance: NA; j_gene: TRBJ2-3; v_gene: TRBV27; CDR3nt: TGTGCCAGCAGGGACCGGCCAGATACGCAGTATTTT; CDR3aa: CASRDRPDTQYF
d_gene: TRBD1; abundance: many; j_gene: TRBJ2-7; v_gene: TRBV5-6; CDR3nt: TGTGCCAGCAGCTCGACAGGGGCCTCCTACGAGCAGTACTTC; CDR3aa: CASSSTGASYEQYF
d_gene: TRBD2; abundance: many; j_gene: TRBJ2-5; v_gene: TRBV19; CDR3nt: TGTGCCAGTAGGGCGGGAGGAGAGACCCAGTACTTC; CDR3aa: CASRAGGETQYF
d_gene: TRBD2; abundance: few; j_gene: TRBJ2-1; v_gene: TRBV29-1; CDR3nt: TGCAGCGTTGGGGGGACCGGGACTAGATCCCGAAACAATGAGCAGTTCTTC; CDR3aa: CSVGGTGTRSRNNEQFF
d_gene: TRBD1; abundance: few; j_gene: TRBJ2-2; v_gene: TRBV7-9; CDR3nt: TGTGCCAGCATCTCGGACAGGACCGGGACAGCGAACACCGGGGAGCTGTTTTTT; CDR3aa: CASISDRTGTANTGELFF
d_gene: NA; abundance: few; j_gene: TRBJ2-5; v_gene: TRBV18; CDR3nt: TGTGCCAGCTCACCCCGGGACAAAGAGACCCAGTACTTC; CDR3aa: CASSPRDKETQYF
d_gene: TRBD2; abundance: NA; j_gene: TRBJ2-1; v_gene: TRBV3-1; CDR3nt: TGTGCCAGCAGCCAAGAAGTCGGACTAGCGGGGAGTTACAATGAGCAGTTCTTC; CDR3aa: CASSQEVGLAGSYNEQFF
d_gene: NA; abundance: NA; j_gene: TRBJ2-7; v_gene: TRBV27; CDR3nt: TGTGCCAGCGGACCAGGGGCTACGGGAATTCAGTACTTC; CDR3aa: CASGPGATGIQYF
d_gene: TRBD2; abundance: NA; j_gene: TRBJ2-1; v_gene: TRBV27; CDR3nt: TGTGCCAGCAGTTTACTAGCGGGGGGGCCGCAGGAGCAGTTCTTC; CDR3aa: CASSLLAGGPQEQFF
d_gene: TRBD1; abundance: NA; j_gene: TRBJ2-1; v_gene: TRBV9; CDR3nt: TGTGCCAGCAGCGTTGACAGGGGGCCCGCCAATGAGCAGTTCTTC; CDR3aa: CASSVDRGPANEQFF
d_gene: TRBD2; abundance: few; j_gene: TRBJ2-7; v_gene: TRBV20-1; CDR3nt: TGCAGTGCTAGATCCACCCCCCAGCGGGAGGGCCCCTACGAGCAGTACTTC; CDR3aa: CSARSTPQREGPYEQYF
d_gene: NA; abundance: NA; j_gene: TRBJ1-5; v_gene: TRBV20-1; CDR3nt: TGCAGTGCTAGGACAAACAATCAGCCCCAGCATTTT; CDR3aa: CSARTNNQPQHF
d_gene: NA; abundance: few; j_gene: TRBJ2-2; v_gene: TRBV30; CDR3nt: TGTGCCGGGGGGTTCAAAGCTACCGGGGAGCTGTTTTTT; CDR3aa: CAGGFKATGELFF
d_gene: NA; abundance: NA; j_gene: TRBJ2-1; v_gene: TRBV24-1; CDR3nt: TGTGCCACCACGGACAAGACTGACAATGAGCAGTTCTTC; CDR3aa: CATTDKTDNEQFF
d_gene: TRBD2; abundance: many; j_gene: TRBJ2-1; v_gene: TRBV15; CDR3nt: TGTGCCACCAGCTTGGGGACTAGCGGGTACAATGAGCAGTTCTTC; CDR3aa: CATSLGTSGYNEQFF
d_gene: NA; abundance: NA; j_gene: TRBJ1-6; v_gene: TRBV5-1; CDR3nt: TGCGCCAGCAGCTGGGGGTCCTCCTATAATTCACCCCTCCACTTT; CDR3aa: CASSWGSSYNSPLHF
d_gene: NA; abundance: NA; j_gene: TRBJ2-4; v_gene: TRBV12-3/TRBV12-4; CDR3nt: TGTGCCAGCAGTTTCTTAGGGTCCAAAAACATTCAGTACTTC; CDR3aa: CASSFLGSKNIQYF
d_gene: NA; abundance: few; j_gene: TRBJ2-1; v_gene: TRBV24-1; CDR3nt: TGTGCCACCGGCGACGGGGGAGGTGGGGATGAGCAGTTCTTC; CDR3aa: CATGDGGGGDEQFF
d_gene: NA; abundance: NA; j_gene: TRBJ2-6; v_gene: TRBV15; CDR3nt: TGTGCCACCAGCAAACAGCTCTCTGGGGCCAACGTCCTGACTTTC; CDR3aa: CATSKQLSGANVLTF
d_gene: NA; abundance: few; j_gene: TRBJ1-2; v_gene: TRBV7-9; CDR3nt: TGTGCCAGCAGCCCGAGCTCCTGGCAGATGAATTTCTATGGCTACACCTTC; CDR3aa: CASSPSSWQMNFYGYTF
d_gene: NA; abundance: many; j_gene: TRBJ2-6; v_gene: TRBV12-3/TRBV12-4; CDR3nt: TGTGCCAGCAGTTTTGGCGGGGGGGCCAACGTCCTGACTTTC; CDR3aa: CASSFGGGANVLTF
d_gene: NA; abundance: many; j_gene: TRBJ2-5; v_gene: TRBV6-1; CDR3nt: TGTGCCAGCTTCGGGCGGAGGCAAGAGACCCAGTACTTC; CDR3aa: CASFGRRQETQYF
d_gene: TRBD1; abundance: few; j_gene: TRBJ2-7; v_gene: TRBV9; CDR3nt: TGTGCCAGCAGCGTAGGAGGGGGCTCCCCCTACGAGCAGTACTTC; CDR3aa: CASSVGGGSPYEQYF
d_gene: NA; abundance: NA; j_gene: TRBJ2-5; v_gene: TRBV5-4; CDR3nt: TGTGCCAGCAGCTTTAGGACGGGGAGTGAGGAGACCCAGTACTTC; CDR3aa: CASSFRTGSEETQYF
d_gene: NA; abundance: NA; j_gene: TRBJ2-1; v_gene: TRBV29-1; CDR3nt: TGCAGCGTTTTCGGGGGGGACAGGGAAACTTACAATGAGCAGTTCTTC; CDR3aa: CSVFGGDRETYNEQFF
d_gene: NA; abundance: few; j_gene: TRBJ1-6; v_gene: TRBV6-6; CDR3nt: TGTGCCAGCAGTTATGGAAATTCACCCCTCCACTTT; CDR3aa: CASSYGNSPLHF
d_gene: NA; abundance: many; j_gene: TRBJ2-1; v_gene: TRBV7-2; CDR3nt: TGTGCCAGCAGCTTAGTAGGGCTAGCGAGCTACAATGAGCAGTTCTTC; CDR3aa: CASSLVGLASYNEQFF